These 10 T cell receptor beta chains share one sample of origin, sequenced in a study of T cells in Graves' hyperthyroidism and ophthalmopathy. From RNA transcripts, TCR beta CDR3 regions were amplified. Using the HTBI primer set, a first-round RT-PCR was run on the TCR CDR3. TCRdb reprocessed the multiplex PCR reads via MiXCR and lists one record per CDR3 protein. Seen here are some 570,000 distinct CDR3 sequences, more than 13% observed once, and the top ten hold about 6.6%. Material for sequencing was blood. The receptors derive from a young woman with Graves' ophthalmopathy.

This clonotype was seen once. V gene TRBV7-2 combines with J gene TRBJ1-4; D may be TRBD1 (5 bases). Trimming pared 2 bases from V and 0 bases from J, leaving 10 bases between. CDR1 and CDR2 (germline): SGHTA, FQGNSA. The CDR3 has 16 residues. Here the CDR3 reads CASSLTWTSTNEKLFF. DNA of the CDR3: TGTGCCAGCAGCTTAACATGGACATCAACTAATGAAAAACTGTTTTTT. The variable domain in full, completed from reference TRBV7-2 and TRBJ1-4, reads GAGVSQSPSNKVTEKGKDVELRCDPISGHTALYWYRQSLGQGLEFLIYFQGNSAPDKSGLPSDRFSAERTGGSVSTLTIQRTQQEDSAVYLCASSLTWTSTNEKLFFGSGTQLSVL.

This clonotype was detected a few times. The chain carries TRBV20-1 and TRBJ2-2; D assignment may be TRBD1 or TRBD2 (5 bases each). This CDR3 contains 14 residues. CDR1 is DFQATT, CDR2 SNEGSKA, per germline (reference sequence). The germline V and J ends were trimmed by 6 bases and 6 bases, with 17 bases remaining between them. The CDR3 region is CSAAEGLGAGELFF. DNA of the CDR3: TGCAGTGCAGCCGAAGGTTTGGGGGCCGGGGAGCTGTTTTTT.

CDR3 coding DNA: TGTGCCAGCAGTCCCCCTCGGACCGGGGAGCTGTTTTTT. Protein product: CASSPPRTGELFF. The chain links TRBV7-9 to TRBJ2-2; D unclear. The CDR3 is 13 amino acids. Germline CDR1 is SEHNR and CDR2 is FQNEAQ (reference sequence). Between the trimmed V and J ends, which lost 6 bases and 5 bases, there was a span of 10 bases.

This clonotype occurred many times. The chain has TRBV20-1 and TRBJ2-5, with no clear D. This CDR3 is 10 amino acids long. The germline CDR1 and CDR2 sequences are DFQATT and SNEGSKA (reference sequence). With 3 bases removed from V and 5 bases from J, the gap between germline ends came to 4 bases. The CDR3 DNA follows: TGCAGTGCTAGTGATGAGACCCAGTACTTC. Its translation: CSASDETQYF.

In its sample, this clonotype was seen a few times. The chain joins TRBV9 to TRBJ2-4, with D perhaps matching TRBD2 (5 bases). From germline, CDR1 is SGDLS and CDR2 YYNGEE. This CDR3 region has 15 residues. V was shortened by 0 bases and J by 6 bases, with 13 bases between the two germline ends. CDR3 residues: CASSVGQEVANIQYF. Here the CDR3 DNA reads TGTGCCAGCAGCGTAGGCCAGGAGGTAGCAAACATTCAGTACTTC. The entire variable domain, with the rest obtained from reference TRBV9 and TRBJ2-4, is as follows: DSGVTQTPKHLITATGQRVTLRCSPRSGDLSVYWYQQSLDQGLQFLIQYYNGEERAKGNILERFSAQQFPDLHSELNLSSLELGDSALYFCASSVGQEVANIQYFGAGTRLSVL.

This clonotype has at least ten counts. CDR3 residues: CAWSAGASGNEQFF. In DNA, the CDR3 is TGTGCCTGGAGTGCAGGGGCTAGCGGGAATGAGCAGTTCTTC. V usage is TRBV30 and J usage is TRBJ2-1; the match to TRBD2 covers 8 bases. V lost 1 base to trimming and J lost 7 bases; unmatched junction nucleotides: 6. This CDR3 is 14 amino acids long. Germline-derived CDR1 and CDR2 are GTSNPN and SVGIG (reference sequence).

This clonotype was found many times. This chain links TRBV27 with TRBJ2-7; maybe TRBD2 (5 bases). Trimming took off 5 bases at V and 4 bases at J, with 18 bases between the two ends. CDR3 size: 15 residues. Germline values: CDR1 MNHEY, CDR2 SMNVEV (reference sequence). The CDR3 DNA follows: TGTGCCAGCAGTCTCCGGACTTTCTTCACTTACGAGCAGTACTTC. Translating gives CASSLRTFFTYEQYF.

The J gene is TRBJ2-5, the V gene TRBV19, with TRBD1 matching 9 bases. There are 14 residues in the CDR3. Germline V CDR1 and CDR2: LNHDA, SQIVND (reference sequence). The V gene end was trimmed by 6 bases and the J gene end by 5 bases; junction bases not matched to a gene: 7. The CDR3 DNA reads TGTGCCAGTAGAACGACAGGGGGTGTGGAGACCCAGTACTTC. Translating it yields CASRTTGGVETQYF.

The rearrangement joins TRBV7-2 to TRBJ1-1; TRBD1 matches at 10 bases. V was clipped by 4 bases and J by 4 bases; unmatched bases: 3. The CDR3 has 14 residues. In germline, CDR1 is SGHTA, CDR2 FQGNSA. CDR3 bases: TGTGCCAGCAGCTGGGGACAGGGGATCACTGAAGCTTTCTTT. Amino acid sequence: CASSWGQGITEAFF.

This clonotype was seen more than once but under ten times. The chain employs TRBV12-3 or TRBV12-4 and TRBJ1-3; D unclear. The CDR3 has 14 amino acids. Deletions cut 6 bases from V and 1 base from J, with 10 bases between. CDR3 sequence reads: CASSHRRSGNTIYF. The DNA of the CDR3 is TGTGCCAGCAGCCACCGCCGGTCTGGAAACACCATATATTTT.